The clone carrying this T cell receptor beta chain was counted ten times or more. Trimming left V 8 bases short and J 4 bases short, with 11 bases between. The CDR3 runs 13 residues. Looked up from germline, CDR1 is LGHNA and CDR2 is YNFKEQ. Treatment was busulfan-fludarabine conditioning, a marrow graft, and cyclophosphamide on days +3 and +4. This record belongs to a study of T cells after posttransplantation cyclophosphamide. This table comes from immunoSEQ multiplex PCR, and its TCRdb copy is limited to in-frame clones, with some not included. Observed in the sample are about 14,000 clones, none of them singletons.

This rearrangement joins TRBV4-2 to TRBJ1-4, with D unclear. The clonotype was recovered from a female patient aged 40-50 years who received an allogeneic stem cell transplant from a related donor, was CMV-positive, and had no GVHD. Some T cells may trace back to the graft donor. The sequenced sample was PBMCs, obtained about 1,000 days after allogeneic stem cell transplant with posttransplant cyclophosphamide. CDR3 in DNA: TGTGCCAGCGAGGGCGGTTATAATGAAAAACTGTTTTTT. The encoded protein is CASEGGYNEKLFF.